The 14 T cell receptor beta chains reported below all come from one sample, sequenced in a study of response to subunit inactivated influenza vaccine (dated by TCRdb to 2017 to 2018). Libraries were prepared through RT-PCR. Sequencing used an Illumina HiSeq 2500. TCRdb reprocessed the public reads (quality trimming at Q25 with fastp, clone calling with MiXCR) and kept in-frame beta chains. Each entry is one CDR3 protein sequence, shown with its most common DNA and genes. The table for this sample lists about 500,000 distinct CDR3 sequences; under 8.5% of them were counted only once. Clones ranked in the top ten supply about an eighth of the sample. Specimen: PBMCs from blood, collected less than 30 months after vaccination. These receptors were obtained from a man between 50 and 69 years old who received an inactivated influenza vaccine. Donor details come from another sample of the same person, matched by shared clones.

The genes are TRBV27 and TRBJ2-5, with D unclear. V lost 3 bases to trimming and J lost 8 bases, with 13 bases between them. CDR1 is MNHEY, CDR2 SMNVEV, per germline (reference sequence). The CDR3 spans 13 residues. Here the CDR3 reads CASSLDGTNTQYF. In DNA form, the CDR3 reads TGTGCCAGCAGTTTGGATGGAACCAACACCCAGTACTTC.

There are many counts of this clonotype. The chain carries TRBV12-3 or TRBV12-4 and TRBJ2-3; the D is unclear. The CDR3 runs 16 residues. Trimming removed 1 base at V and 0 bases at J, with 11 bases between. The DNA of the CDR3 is TGTGCCAGCAGTTTAGAGGTGGGGATTAGCACAGATACGCAGTATTTT. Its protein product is CASSLEVGISTDTQYF.

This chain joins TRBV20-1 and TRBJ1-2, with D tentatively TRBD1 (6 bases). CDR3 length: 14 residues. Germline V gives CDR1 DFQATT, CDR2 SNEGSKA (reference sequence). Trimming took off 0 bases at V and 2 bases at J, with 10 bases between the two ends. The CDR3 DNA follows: TGCAGTGCTAGAGATATACAGGGCAACTATGGCTACACCTTC. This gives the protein CSARDIQGNYGYTF.

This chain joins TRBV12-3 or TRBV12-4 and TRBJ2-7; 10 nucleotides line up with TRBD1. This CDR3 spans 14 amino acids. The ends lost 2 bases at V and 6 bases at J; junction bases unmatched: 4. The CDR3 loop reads CASSLRQGASEQYF. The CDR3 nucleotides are TGTGCCAGCAGTTTACGACAGGGGGCGAGCGAGCAGTACTTC.

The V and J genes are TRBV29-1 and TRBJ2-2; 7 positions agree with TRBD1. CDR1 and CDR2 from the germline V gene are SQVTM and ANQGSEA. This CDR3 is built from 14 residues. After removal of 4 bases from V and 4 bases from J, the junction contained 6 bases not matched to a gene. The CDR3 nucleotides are TGCAGCGTTGGACAGGGCTCGGCCACCGGGGAGCTGTTTTTT. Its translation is CSVGQGSATGELFF.

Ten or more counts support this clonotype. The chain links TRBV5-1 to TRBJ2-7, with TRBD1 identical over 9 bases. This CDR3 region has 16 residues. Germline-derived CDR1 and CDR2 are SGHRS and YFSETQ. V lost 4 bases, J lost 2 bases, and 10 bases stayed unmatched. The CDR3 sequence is CASSPSRDRATYEQYF. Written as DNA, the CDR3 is TGCGCCAGCAGCCCTTCCCGGGACAGGGCTACCTACGAGCAGTACTTC.

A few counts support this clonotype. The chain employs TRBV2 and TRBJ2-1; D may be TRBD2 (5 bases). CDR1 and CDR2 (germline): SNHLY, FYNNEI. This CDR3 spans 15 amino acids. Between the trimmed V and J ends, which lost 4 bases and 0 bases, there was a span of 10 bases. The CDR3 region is CASSAAGGSYNEQFF. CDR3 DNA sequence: TGTGCCAGCAGTGCTGCCGGAGGCTCCTACAATGAGCAGTTCTTC.

The DNA for the CDR3 is TGCGCCAGCAGCCAAGCTCGGACAGGGCTTTCTGGAAACACCATATATTTT. Translating gives CASSQARTGLSGNTIYF. The gene calls are TRBV4-3 and TRBJ1-3, with TRBD1 identical over 8 bases. The ends lost 1 base at V and 1 base at J; junction bases unmatched: 6. Germline V gene sequence: CDR1 LGHNA, CDR2 YSLEER. There are 17 residues in the CDR3.

CDR3 DNA: TGTGCCAGCAGCCCCTCGACAGGAGGAACCTACGAGCAGTACTTC. Translating it yields CASSPSTGGTYEQYF. J is TRBJ2-7 and V is TRBV9, with a possible D match to TRBD1 (6 bases). The CDR3 contains 15 residues. Trimming shortened V by 4 bases and J by 2 bases, and 16 bases separated the two germline ends. Germline V gives CDR1 SGDLS, CDR2 YYNGEE.

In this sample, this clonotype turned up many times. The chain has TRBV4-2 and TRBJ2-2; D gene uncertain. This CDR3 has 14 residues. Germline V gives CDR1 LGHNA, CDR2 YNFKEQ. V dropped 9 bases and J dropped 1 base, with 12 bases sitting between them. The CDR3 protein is CASMIFGNTGELFF. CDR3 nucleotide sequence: TGTGCCAGTATGATCTTCGGGAACACCGGGGAGCTGTTTTTT.

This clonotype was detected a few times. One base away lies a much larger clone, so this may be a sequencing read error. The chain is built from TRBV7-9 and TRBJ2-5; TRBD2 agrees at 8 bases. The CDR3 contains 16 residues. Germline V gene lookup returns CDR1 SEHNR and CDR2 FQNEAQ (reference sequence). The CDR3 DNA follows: TGTGCCAGCAACTTAGCAAGCGGGGGATCACAAGAGACCCAGTACTTC. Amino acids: CASNLASGGSQETQYF.

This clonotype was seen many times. The CDR3 protein is CAISVSGFNEQFF. The CDR3 bases are TGTGCCATCAGTGTTTCGGGTTTCAATGAGCAGTTCTTC. The J gene is TRBJ2-1, the V gene TRBV10-3; D not resolved. CDR3 length equals 13 residues. Germline assignment: CDR1 ENHRY and CDR2 SYGVKD. Trimming removed 4 bases from V and 6 bases from J, with 10 bases in between.

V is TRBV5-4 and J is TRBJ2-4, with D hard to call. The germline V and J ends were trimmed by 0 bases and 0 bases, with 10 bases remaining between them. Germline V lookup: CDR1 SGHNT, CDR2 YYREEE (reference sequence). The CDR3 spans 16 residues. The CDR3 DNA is TGTGCCAGCAGCTTGGACGGAGTTACAGCCAAAAACATTCAGTACTTC. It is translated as CASSLDGVTAKNIQYF.

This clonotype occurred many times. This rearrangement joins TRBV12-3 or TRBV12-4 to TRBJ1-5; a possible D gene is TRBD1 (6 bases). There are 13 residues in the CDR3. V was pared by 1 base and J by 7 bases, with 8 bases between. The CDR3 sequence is CASSLDRAQPQHF. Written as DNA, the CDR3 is TGTGCCAGCAGTTTAGACAGGGCCCAGCCCCAGCATTTT.